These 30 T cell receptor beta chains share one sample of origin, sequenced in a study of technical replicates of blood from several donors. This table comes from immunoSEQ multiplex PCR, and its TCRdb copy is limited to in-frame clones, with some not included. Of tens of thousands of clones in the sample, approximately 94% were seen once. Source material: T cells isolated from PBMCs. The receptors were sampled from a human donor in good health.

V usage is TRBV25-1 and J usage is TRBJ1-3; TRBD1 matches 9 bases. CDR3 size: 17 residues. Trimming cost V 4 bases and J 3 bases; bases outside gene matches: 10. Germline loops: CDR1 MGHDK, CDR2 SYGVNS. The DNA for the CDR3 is TGTGCCAGCAGTGGAGAGAGGACAGGGGTAAATGGAAACACCATATATTTT. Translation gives CASSGERTGVNGNTIYF. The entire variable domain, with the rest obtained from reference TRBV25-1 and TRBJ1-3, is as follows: EADIYQTPRYLVIGTGKKITLECSQTMGHDKMYWYQQDPGMELHLIHYSYGVNSTEKGDLSSESTVSRIRTEHFPLTLESARPSHTSQYLCASSGERTGVNGNTIYFGEGSWLTVV.

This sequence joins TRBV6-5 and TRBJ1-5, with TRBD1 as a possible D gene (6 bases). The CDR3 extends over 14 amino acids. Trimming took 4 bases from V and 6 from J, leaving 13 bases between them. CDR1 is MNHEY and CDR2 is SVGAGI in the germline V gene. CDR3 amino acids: CASSSQGISQPQHF. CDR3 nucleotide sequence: TGTGCCAGCAGTTCTCAGGGGATAAGTCAGCCCCAGCATTTT.

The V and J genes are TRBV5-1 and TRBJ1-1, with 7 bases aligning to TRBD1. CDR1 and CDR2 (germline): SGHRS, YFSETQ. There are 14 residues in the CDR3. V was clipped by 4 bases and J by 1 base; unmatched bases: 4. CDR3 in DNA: TGCGCCAGCAGCGCCCGACAGGGGAACACTGAAGCTTTCTTT. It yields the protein CASSARQGNTEAFF. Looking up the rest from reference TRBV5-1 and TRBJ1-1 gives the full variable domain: KAGVTQTPRYLIKTRGQQVTLSCSPISGHRSVSWYQQTPGQGLQFLFEYFSETQRNKGNFPGRFSGRQFSNSRSEMNVSTLELGDSALYLCASSARQGNTEAFFGQGTRLTVV.

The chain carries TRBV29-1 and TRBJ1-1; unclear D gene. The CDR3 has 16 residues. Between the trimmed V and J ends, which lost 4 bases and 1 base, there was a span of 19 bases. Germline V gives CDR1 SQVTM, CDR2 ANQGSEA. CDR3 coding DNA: TGCAGCGTTGCTCCCTTCGGGTACGAGGGGAACACTGAAGCTTTCTTT. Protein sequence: CSVAPFGYEGNTEAFF.

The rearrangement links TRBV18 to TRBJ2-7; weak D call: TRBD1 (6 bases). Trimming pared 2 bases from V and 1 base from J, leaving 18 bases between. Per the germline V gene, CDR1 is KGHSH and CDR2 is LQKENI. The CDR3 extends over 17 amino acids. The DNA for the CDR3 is TGTGCCAGCTCACCAAAGGTACGAACAGGGCCTTCCTACGAGCAGTACTTC. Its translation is CASSPKVRTGPSYEQYF.

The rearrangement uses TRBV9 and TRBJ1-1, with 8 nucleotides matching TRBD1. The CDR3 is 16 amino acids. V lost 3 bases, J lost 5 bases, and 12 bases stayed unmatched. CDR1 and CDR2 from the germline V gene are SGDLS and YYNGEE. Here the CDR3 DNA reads TGTGCCAGCAGCGCGACAGGGGCCCTTGTTGATACTGAAGCTTTCTTT. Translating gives CASSATGALVDTEAFF.

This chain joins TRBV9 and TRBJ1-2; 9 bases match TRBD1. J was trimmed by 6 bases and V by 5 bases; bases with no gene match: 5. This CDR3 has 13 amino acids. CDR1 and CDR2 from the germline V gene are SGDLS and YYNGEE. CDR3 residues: CASRGQGSDGYTF. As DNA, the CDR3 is TGTGCCAGCAGGGGACAGGGATCGGATGGCTACACCTTC.

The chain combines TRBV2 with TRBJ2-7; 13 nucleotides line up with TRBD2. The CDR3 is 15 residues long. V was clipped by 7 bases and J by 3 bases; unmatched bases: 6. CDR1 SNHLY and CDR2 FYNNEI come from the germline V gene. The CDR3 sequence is CASNGLAGDVYEQYF. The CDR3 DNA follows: TGTGCCAGCAACGGACTAGCGGGAGACGTCTACGAGCAGTACTTC.

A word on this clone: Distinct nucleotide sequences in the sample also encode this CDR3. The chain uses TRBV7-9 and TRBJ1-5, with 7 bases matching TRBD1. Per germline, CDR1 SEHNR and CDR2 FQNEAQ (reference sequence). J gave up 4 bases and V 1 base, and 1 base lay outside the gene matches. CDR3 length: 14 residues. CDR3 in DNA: TGTGCCAGCAGCTTAGGACAGGGAAATCAGCCCCAGCATTTT. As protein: CASSLGQGNQPQHF.

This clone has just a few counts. CDR3 in amino acids: CASSQVFFGGAENTEAFF. The CDR3 DNA follows: TGCGCCAGCAGCCAAGTTTTTTTTGGGGGCGCCGAGAACACTGAAGCTTTCTTT. The chain employs TRBV4-1 and TRBJ1-1; TRBD1 might be the D (6 bases). Looked up from germline, CDR1 is MGHRA and CDR2 is YSYEKL. Trimming left V 1 base short and J 1 base short, with 19 bases between. The CDR3 loop spans 18 amino acids.

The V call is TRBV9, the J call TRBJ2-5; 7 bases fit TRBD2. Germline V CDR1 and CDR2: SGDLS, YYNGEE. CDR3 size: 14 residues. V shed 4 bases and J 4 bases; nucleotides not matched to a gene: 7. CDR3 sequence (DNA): TGTGCCAGCAGCCCCTCGGGAGGCGGAGAGACCCAGTACTTC. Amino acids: CASSPSGGGETQYF.

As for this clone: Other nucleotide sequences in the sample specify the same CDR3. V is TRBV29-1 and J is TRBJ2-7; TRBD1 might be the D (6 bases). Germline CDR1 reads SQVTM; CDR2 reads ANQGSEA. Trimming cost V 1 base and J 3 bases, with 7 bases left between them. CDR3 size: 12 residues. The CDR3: CSVEVQGYEQYF. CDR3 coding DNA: TGCAGCGTTGAAGTACAGGGCTACGAGCAGTACTTC.

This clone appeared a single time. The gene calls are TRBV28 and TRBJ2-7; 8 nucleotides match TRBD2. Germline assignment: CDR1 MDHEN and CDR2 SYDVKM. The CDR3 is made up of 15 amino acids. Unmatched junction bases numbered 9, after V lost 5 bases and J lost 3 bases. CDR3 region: CASSLSGGLFYEQYF. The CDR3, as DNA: TGTGCCAGCAGTCTAAGCGGGGGACTGTTCTACGAGCAGTACTTC.

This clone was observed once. The CDR3 protein is CASSERGLSNQPQHF. The CDR3, as DNA: TGTGCCAGCAGCGAGCGTGGTCTTAGCAATCAGCCCCAGCATTTT. The chain has TRBV9 and TRBJ1-5; D not resolved. This CDR3 contains 15 residues. Germline CDR1 SGDLS, CDR2 YYNGEE. Between the trimmed V and J ends, which lost 3 bases and 0 bases, there was a span of 10 bases.

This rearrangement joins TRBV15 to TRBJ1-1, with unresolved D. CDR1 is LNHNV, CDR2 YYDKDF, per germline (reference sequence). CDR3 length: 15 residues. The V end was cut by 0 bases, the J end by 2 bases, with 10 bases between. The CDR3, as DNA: TGTGCCACCAGCAGAGAAGATCGACTCAACACTGAAGCTTTCTTT. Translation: CATSREDRLNTEAFF.

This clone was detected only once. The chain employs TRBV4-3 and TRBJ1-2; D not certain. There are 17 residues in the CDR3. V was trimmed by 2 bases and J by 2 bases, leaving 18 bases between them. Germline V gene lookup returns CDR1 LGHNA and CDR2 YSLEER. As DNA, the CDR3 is TGCGCCAGCAGCCAACAACCCCTCTTATGGAGAAACTATGGCTACACCTTC. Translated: CASSQQPLLWRNYGYTF.

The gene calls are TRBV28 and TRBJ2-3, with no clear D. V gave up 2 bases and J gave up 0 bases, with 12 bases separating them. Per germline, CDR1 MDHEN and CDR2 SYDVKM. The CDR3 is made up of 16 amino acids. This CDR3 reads CASSLVDFSSTDTQYF. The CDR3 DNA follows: TGTGCCAGCAGTTTAGTCGACTTTTCTAGCACAGATACGCAGTATTTT.

The CDR3 here is CASSSYYSWRAGADTQYF. The CDR3 coding sequence is TGTGCCAGCAGCTCATACTATTCCTGGCGGGCTGGCGCAGATACGCAGTATTTT. This chain uses TRBV9 with TRBJ2-3; weak D call: TRBD2 (5 bases). The CDR3 totals 18 residues. V was pared by 4 bases and J by 4 bases, with 25 bases between. Per the germline V gene, CDR1 is SGDLS and CDR2 is YYNGEE.

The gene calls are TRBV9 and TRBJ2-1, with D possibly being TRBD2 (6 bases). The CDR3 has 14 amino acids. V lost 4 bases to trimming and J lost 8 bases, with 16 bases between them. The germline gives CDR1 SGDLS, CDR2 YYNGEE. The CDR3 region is CASSPSGTGDEQFF. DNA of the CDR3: TGTGCCAGCAGCCCCTCCGGGACGGGGGATGAGCAGTTCTTC.

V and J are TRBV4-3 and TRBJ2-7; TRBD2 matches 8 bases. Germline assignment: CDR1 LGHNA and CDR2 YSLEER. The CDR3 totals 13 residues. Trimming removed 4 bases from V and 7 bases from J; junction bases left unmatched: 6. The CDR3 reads CASSRTSLEEQYF. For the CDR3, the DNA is TGCGCCAGCAGCCGGACTAGCCTCGAGGAGCAGTACTTC.

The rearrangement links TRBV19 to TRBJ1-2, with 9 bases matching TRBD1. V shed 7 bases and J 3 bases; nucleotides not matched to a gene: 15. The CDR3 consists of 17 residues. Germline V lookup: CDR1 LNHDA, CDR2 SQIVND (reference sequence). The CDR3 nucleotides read TGTGCCAGTACCGGGGGGCGTACGGGACAGGGTGACTATGGCTACACCTTC. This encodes CASTGGRTGQGDYGYTF.

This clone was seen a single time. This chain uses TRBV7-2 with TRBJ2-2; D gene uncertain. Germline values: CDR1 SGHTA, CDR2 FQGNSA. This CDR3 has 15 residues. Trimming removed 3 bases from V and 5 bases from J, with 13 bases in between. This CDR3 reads CASSLARSGTGELFF. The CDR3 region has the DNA TGTGCCAGCAGCTTGGCCCGGAGTGGTACCGGGGAGCTGTTTTTT.

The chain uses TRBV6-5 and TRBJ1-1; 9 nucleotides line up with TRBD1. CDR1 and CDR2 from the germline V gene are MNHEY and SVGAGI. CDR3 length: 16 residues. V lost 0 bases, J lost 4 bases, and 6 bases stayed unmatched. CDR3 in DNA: TGTGCCAGCAGTTACTCTCCGGGACAGGGAAGCACTGAAGCTTTCTTT. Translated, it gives CASSYSPGQGSTEAFF.

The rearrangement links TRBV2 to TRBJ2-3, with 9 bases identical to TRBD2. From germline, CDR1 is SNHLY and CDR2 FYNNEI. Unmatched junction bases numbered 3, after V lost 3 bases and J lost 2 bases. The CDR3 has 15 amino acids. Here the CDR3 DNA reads TGTGCCAGCAGTGAGTCTAGCGGGACCACAGATACGCAGTATTTT. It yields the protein CASSESSGTTDTQYF.

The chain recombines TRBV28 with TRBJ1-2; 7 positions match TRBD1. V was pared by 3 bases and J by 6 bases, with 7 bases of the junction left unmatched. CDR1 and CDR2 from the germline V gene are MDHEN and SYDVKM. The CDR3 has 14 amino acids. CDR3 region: CASSLLTGRNGYTF. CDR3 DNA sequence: TGTGCCAGCAGTTTGCTGACAGGGCGAAATGGCTACACCTTC.

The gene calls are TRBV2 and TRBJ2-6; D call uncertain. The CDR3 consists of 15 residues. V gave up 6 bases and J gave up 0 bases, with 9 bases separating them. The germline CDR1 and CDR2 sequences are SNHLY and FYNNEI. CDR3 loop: CASREKSSGANVLTF. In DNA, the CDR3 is TGTGCCAGCAGGGAGAAAAGCTCTGGGGCCAACGTCCTGACTTTC.

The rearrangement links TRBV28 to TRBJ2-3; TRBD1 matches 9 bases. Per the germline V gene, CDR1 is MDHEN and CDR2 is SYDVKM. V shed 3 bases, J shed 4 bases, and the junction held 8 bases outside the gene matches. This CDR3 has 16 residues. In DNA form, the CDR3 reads TGTGCCAGCAGTTTTAACAGGGGGCTTGTTTCAGATACGCAGTATTTT. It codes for CASSFNRGLVSDTQYF.

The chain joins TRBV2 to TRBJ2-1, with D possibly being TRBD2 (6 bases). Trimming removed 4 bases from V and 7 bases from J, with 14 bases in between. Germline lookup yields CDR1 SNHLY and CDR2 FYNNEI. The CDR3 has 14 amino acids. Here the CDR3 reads CASSASSGRNEQFF. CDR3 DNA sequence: TGTGCCAGCAGTGCCTCCTCAGGGAGGAATGAGCAGTTCTTC.

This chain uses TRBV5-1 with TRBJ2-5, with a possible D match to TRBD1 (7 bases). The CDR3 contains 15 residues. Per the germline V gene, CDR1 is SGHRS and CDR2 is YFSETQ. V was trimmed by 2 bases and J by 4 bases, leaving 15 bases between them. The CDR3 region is CASSFGHRGGETQYF. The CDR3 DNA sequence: TGCGCCAGCAGCTTTGGCCACAGGGGAGGAGAGACCCAGTACTTC.

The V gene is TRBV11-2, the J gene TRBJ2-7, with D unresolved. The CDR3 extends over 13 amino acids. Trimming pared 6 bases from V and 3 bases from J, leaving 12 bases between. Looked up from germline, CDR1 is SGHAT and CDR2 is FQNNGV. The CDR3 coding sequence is TGTGCCAGCAGTTTAACGGTCTACTACGAGCAGTACTTC. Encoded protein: CASSLTVYYEQYF. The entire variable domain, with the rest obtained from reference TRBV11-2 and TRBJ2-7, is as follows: EAGVAQSPRYKIIEKRQSVAFWCNPISGHATLYWYQQILGQGPKLLIQFQNNGVVDDSQLPKDRFSAERLKGVDSTLKIQPAKLEDSAVYLCASSLTVYYEQYFGPGTRLTVT.